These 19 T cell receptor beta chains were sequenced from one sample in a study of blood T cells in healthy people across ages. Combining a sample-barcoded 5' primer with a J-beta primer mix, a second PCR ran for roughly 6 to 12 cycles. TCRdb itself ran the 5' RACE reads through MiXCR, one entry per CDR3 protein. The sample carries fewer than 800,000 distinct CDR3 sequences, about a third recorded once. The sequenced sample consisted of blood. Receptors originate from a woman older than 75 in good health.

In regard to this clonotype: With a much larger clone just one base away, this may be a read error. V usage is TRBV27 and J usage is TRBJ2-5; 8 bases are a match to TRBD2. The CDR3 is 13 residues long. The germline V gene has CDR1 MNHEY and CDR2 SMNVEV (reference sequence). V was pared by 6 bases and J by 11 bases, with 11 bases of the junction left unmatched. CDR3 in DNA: TGTGCCAGCAGGCCCCGGGGGGGCCTTGAGCAGTACTTC. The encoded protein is CASRPRGGLEQYF.

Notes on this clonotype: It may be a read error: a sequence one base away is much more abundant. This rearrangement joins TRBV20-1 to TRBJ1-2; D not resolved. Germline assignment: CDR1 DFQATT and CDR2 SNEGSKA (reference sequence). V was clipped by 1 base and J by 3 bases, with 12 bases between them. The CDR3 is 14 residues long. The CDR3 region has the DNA TGCAGTGCTAGAGTCGAGGATAGGGACTATGGCTACACCTTC. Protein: CSARVEDRDYGYTF.

CDR3 residues: CASSLRGQGLSSYEQYF. The CDR3, as DNA: TGTGCCAGCAGCTTAAGGGGACAGGGGTTGAGCTCCTACGAGCAGTACTTC. The chain is built from TRBV7-2 and TRBJ2-7; 10 nucleotides line up with TRBD1. From germline, CDR1 is SGHTA and CDR2 FQGNSA. The CDR3 extends over 17 amino acids. J gave up 0 bases and V 2 bases, and 7 bases lay outside the gene matches.

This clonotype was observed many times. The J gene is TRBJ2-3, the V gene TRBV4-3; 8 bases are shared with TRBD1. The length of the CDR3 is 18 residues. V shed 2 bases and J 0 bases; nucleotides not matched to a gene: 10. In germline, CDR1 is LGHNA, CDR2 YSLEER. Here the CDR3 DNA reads TGCGCCAGCAGCCAAAGTAGGACAGGGCATGTGAGCACAGATACGCAGTATTTT. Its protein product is CASSQSRTGHVSTDTQYF.

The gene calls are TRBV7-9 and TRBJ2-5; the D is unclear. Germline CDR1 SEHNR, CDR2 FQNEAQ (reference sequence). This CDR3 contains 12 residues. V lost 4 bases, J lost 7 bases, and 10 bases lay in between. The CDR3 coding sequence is TGTGCCAGCAGCTCCCGGGTATGGACCCAGTACTTC. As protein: CASSSRVWTQYF.

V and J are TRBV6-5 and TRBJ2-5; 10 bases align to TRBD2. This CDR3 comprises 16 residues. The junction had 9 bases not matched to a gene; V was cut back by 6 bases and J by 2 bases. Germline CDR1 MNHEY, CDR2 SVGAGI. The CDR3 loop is CASRRALAGVQETQYF. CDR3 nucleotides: TGTGCCAGCAGGAGAGCCCTAGCGGGAGTGCAAGAGACCCAGTACTTC.

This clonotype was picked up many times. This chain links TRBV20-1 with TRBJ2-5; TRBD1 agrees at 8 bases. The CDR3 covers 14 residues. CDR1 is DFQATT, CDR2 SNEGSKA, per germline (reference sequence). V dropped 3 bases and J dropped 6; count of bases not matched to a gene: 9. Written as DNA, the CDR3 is TGCAGTGCTAGCGAGGCAGGGGGCCACAAGACCCAGTACTTC. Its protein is CSASEAGGHKTQYF.

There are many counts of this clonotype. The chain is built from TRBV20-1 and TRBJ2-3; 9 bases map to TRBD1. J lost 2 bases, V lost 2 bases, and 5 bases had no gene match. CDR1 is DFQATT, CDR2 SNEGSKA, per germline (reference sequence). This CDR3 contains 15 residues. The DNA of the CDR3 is TGCAGTGCTAGAAGGGGGACAGGGTACACAGATACGCAGTATTTT. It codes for CSARRGTGYTDTQYF.

CDR3 region: CASSLERDRTGANVLTF. Here the CDR3 DNA reads TGTGCCAGCAGCTTGGAGAGGGACCGGACTGGGGCCAACGTCCTGACTTTC. The V and J genes are TRBV5-4 and TRBJ2-6, with D tentatively TRBD1 or TRBD2 (5 bases each). CDR3 size: 17 residues. Trimming stripped 0 bases from V and 2 bases from J, with 12 bases between. Germline V CDR1 and CDR2: SGHNT, YYREEE (reference sequence).

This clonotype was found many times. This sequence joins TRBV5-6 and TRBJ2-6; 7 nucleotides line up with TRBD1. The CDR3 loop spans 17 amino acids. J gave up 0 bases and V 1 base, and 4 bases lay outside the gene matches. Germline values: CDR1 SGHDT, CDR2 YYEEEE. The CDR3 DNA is TGTGCCAGCAGCTTGCGGACAGGCTACTCTGGGGCCAACGTCCTGACTTTC. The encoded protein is CASSLRTGYSGANVLTF.

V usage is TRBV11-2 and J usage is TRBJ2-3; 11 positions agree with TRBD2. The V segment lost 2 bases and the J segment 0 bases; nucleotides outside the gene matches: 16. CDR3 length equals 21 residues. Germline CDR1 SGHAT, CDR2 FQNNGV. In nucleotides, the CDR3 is TGTGCCAGCAGCTTAAGAGTAGCGGGAGGGCCGCCCTCGCACAGCACAGATACGCAGTATTTT. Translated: CASSLRVAGGPPSHSTDTQYF. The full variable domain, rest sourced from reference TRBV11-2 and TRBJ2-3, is EAGVAQSPRYKIIEKRQSVAFWCNPISGHATLYWYQQILGQGPKLLIQFQNNGVVDDSQLPKDRFSAERLKGVDSTLKIQPAKLEDSAVYLCASSLRVAGGPPSHSTDTQYFGPGTRLTVL.

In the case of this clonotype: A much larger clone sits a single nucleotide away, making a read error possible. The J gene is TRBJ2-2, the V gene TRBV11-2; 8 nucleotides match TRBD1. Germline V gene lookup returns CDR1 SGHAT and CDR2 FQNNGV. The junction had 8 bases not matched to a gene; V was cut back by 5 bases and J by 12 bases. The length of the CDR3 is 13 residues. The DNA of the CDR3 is TGTGCCAGCAGCACTTGCAGGGGGCGAAAGCTGTTTTTT. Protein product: CASSTCRGRKLFF.

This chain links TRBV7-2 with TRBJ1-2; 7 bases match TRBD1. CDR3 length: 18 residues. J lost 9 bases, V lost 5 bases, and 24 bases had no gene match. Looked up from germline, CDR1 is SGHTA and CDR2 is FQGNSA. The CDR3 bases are TGTGCCAGCAGCCTAAAGTTCAGGGGGGCCTCTCAACTATGGAGCTACACCTTC. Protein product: CASSLKFRGASQLWSYTF.

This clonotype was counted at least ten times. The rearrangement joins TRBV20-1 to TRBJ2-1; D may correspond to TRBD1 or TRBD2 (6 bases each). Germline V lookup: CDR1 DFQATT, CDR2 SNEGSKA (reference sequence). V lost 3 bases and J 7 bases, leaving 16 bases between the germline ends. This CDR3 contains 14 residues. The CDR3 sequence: CSASPTGAGNEQFF. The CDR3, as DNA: TGCAGTGCTAGCCCCACGGGGGCGGGGAATGAGCAGTTCTTC.

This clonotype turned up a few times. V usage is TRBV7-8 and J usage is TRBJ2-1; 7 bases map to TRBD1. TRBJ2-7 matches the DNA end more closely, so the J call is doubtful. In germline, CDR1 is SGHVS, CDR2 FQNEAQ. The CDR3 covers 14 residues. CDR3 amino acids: CASSPGQMYNEQYF. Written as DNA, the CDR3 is TGTGCCAGCAGCCCGGGACAGATGTACAATGAGCAGTACTTC.

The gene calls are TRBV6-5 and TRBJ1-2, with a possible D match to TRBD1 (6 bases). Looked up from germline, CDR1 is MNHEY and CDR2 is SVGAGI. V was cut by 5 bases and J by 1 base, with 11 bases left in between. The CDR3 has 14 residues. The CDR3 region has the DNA TGTGCCAGCAGTCCAGGGGTGCATAACTATGGCTACACCTTC. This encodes CASSPGVHNYGYTF.

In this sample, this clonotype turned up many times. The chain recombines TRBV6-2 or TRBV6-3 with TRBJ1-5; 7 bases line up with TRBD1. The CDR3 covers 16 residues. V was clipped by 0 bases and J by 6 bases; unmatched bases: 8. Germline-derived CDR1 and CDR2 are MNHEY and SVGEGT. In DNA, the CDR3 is TGTGCCAGCAGTTACTCGGACCGACAGGGCAGTCAGCCCCAGCATTTT. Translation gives CASSYSDRQGSQPQHF.

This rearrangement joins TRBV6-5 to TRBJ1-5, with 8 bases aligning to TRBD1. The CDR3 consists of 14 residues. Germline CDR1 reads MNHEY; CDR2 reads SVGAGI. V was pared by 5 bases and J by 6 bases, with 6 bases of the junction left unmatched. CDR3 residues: CASSRDRSRQPQHF. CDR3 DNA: TGTGCCAGCAGTCGGGACAGGAGTCGTCAGCCCCAGCATTTT.

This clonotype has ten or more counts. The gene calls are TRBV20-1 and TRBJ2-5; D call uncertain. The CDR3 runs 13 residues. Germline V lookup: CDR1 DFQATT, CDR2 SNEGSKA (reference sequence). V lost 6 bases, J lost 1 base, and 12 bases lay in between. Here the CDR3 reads CSAIRRFQETQYF. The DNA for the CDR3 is TGCAGTGCCATTAGACGGTTCCAAGAGACCCAGTACTTC.